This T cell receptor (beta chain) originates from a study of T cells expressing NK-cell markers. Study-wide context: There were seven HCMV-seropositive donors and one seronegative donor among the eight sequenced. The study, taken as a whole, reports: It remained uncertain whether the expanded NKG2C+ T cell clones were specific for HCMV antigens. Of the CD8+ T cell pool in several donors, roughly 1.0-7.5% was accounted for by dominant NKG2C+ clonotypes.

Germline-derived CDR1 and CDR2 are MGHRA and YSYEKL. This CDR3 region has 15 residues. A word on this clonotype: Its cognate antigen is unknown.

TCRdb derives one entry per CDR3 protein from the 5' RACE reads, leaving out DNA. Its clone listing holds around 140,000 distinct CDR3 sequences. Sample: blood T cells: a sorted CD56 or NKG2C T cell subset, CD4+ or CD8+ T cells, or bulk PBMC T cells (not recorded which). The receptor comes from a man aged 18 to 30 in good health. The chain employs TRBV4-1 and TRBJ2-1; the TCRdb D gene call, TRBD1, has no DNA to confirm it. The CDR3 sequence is CASSQSTGFYNEQFF.